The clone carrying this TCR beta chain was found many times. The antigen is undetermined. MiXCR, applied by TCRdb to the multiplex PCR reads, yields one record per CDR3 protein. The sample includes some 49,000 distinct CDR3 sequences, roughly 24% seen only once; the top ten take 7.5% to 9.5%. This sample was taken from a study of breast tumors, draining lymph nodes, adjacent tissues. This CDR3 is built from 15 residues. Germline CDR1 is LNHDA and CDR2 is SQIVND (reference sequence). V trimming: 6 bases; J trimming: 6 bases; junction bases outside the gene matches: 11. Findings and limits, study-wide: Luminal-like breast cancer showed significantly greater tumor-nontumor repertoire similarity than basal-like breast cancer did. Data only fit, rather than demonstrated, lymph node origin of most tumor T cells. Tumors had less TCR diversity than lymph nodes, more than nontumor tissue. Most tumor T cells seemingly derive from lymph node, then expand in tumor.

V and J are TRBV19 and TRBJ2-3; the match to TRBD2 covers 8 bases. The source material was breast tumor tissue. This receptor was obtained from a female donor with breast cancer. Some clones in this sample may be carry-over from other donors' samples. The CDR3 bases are TGTGCCAGTAGCCATACCCTAGCGGGTTCGGATACGCAGTATTTT. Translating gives CASSHTLAGSDTQYF.